The source of this T cell receptor (beta chain) is a study of shared clonotypes between healthy human individuals. A deep-level run was used for the assay. This table comes from immunoSEQ multiplex PCR, and its TCRdb copy is limited to in-frame clones, with some not included. The sample has 1.6 million or so clones, approximately 98.5% seen once. The study, taken as a whole, reports: Of the naive CD4 clonotypes, about 5.4% were shared across several donors.

Notes on this clone: The antigen is unknown.

Trimming removed 0 bases from V and 1 base from J, with 13 bases in between. Germline V CDR1 and CDR2: SGDLS, YYNGEE. The CDR3 spans 17 residues. Sequenced: naive CD4+ T cells sorted from blood. As to subset: CD45RA+ positively selected. V gene TRBV9 combines with J gene TRBJ2-2, with D tentatively TRBD1 or TRBD2 (7 bases each). The TCR comes from a man between 25 and 39 years old in good health. For the CDR3, the DNA is TGTGCCAGCAGCGTAGTGACAGGGAGGGGGAACACCGGGGAGCTGTTTTTT. As protein: CASSVVTGRGNTGELFF. Based on the CDR3 plus reference TRBV9 and TRBJ2-2, the full variable domain is DSGVTQTPKHLITATGQRVTLRCSPRSGDLSVYWYQQSLDQGLQFLIQYYNGEERAKGNILERFSAQQFPDLHSELNLSSLELGDSALYFCASSVVTGRGNTGELFFGEGSRLTVL.